The entry below gives a single T cell receptor (beta chain) sequence along with its context. The sample belongs to a study of T cells after yellow fever vaccination. The CDR3 is 17 residues long. Germline V gives CDR1 LNHNV, CDR2 YYDKDF (reference sequence). V lost 3 bases and J 3 bases, leaving 19 bases between the germline ends. TCRdb used MiXCR to reprocess the 5' RACE reads, holding one entry per CDR3 protein. The repertoire holds hundreds of thousands of distinct CDR3 sequences, with 8.7% as singletons. The clonotype comes from a man younger than 35 who received the YFV17D yellow fever vaccine. The chain has TRBV15 and TRBJ2-3, with D hard to call. The sample consisted of PBMCs, taken on the day of the first yellow fever vaccination. The CDR3 DNA reads as TGTGCCACCAGCAGGCCTCCGACGACCCGCTCGACAGATACGCAGTATTTT. Protein sequence: CATSRPPTTRSTDTQYF.